This TCR beta chain comes out of a study of blood T cells in healthy people across ages. Across the whole study: With template switching, about one barcoded beta molecule was captured per two T cells. Study results and limitations: Greater diversity and more naive CD4+ cells were seen in long-lived donors than in aged donors.

Sample donors were healthy Caucasian individuals that came from Russia, aged 6 to 90. PBMCs were isolated at a quantity of at least 6 million per sample. Sample-barcoded 5' priming and a J-beta primer mix drove a second PCR of roughly 6 to 12 cycles. Each CDR3 protein gets one entry after TCRdb re-called the 5' RACE reads with MiXCR. This sample yields about 680,000 distinct CDR3 sequences, of which around 48% are seen a single time; around a third belongs to the top ten. Germline V gene lookup returns CDR1 SEHNR and CDR2 FQNEAQ (reference sequence). The CDR3 is 15 residues long. Of note for this clonotype: Its antigen is as yet unknown. The junction and the germline gene differ at one end; a read error may be behind it.

This TCR was recovered from an older woman in good health. This chain links TRBV7-9 with TRBJ1-2; 8 bases fit TRBD1. Material: blood. The CDR3 region is CASSPKDRVNYGHTF. The CDR3 DNA reads as TGTGCCAGCAGCCCAAAGGACAGGGTGAACTATGGCCACACCTTC.